This TCR beta chain appears in the sequencing data of a study of cytomegalovirus exposure and HLA in healthy donors. Study outcomes and limitations: Rarity characterized most TCR sequences, yet some public TCRs appeared in many donors. Confirmation in vitro established that a few CMV-associated chains were specific for CMV antigens. Associated with cytomegalovirus, according to the listing, were some 150 TCR beta chains.

There are 16 residues in the CDR3. Germline lookup yields CDR1 LGHNT and CDR2 FRNRAP. With 3 bases clipped from V and 5 bases from J, the junction kept 5 bases outside the gene matches. As to this clone: What it binds is unknown.

Clones were read by immunoSEQ multiplex PCR, and TCRdb kept only the in-frame ones, dropping some. The top ten hold about 3.5% of the sample, which has around 130,000 clones, roughly nine tenths seen once. The source of this sequence is a man aged 30-40 years in good health and CMV-seronegative. This chain joins TRBV12-5 and TRBJ2-5, with TRBD2 matching over 14 bases. The sequenced sample consisted of PBMCs. CDR3 DNA: TGTGCTAGTGGTTTCGGGACTAGCGGGGGCTTGGAGACCCAGTACTTC. It encodes CASGFGTSGGLETQYF.